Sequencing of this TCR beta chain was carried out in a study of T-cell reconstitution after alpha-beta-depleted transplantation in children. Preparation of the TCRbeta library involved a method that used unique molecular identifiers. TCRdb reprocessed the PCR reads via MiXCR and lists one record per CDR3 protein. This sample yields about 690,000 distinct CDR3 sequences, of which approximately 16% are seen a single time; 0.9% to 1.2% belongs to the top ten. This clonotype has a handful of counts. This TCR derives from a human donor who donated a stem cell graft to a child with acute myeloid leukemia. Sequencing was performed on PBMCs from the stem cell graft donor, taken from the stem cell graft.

The CDR3: CASSLEGRVGSGANVLTF. In DNA, the CDR3 is TGTGCCAGCAGCTTAGAGGGGAGAGTTGGCTCTGGGGCCAACGTCCTGACTTTC. The chain recombines TRBV11-2 with TRBJ2-6; a weak D match, TRBD2 (5 bases). CDR1 and CDR2 from the germline V gene are SGHAT and FQNNGV. CDR3 length: 18 residues. The germline V and J ends were trimmed by 0 bases and 0 bases, with 12 bases remaining between them.